The rows below give T cell receptor beta chains drawn from one sample of a study of blood T cell repertoires in COVID-19. Only in-frame clones appear in the TCRdb table, and some are missing; sequencing was by immunoSEQ multiplex PCR. The profile covers about 480,000 clones, with approximately 87% appearing a single time and 1.5% to 2% taken by the ten largest. Sequenced material: PBMCs or T cells enriched from blood (not recorded which). Receptor source: a woman between 40 and 50 years old who had recovered from COVID-19. The CDR3 runs from the conserved cysteine through the conserved F or W. Each record gives: clone size, D gene, V gene, J gene, CDR3 protein, CDR3 DNA. The D gene is left open where the match is weak. Clone sizes are given selectively: once, few, many, or a class where the clone is expanded.

>NA|TRBD1|TRBV27|TRBJ1-2
CASSGTGTVKYGYTF
TGTGCCAGCAGTGGCACCGGGACAGTCAAATATGGCTACACCTTC
>NA|NA|TRBV7-8|TRBJ1-2
CASSWSQGGYGYTF
TGTGCCAGCAGCTGGAGTCAGGGAGGCTATGGCTACACCTTC
>NA|NA|TRBV5-4|TRBJ2-7
CASSKGGEQYF
TGTGCCAGCAGCAAAGGGGGCGAGCAGTACTTC
>NA|TRBD2|TRBV7-2|TRBJ2-5
CASSTGRSGETQYF
TGTGCCAGCAGCACCGGGAGGTCCGGAGAGACCCAGTACTTC
>NA|TRBD1|TRBV4-1|TRBJ1-4
CASKGATATNEKLFF
TGCGCCAGCAAGGGGGCCACAGCAACTAATGAAAAACTGTTTTTT
>NA|NA|TRBV11-3|TRBJ1-1
CASSWNRENTEAFF
TGTGCCAGCAGTTGGAACAGAGAGAACACTGAAGCTTTCTTT
>NA|TRBD2|TRBV24-1|TRBJ2-1
CATSATQGLAGEGEQFF
TGTGCCACCAGTGCCACGCAGGGACTAGCGGGAGAAGGGGAGCAGTTCTTC
>NA|TRBD2|TRBV7-2|TRBJ2-7
CASSARRENYEQYF
TGTGCCAGCTCCGCCCGGCGGGAGAATTACGAGCAGTACTTC
>NA|NA|TRBV4-3|TRBJ1-3
CASSPRRSSGNTIYF
TGCGCCAGCAGCCCCAGACGGAGCTCTGGAAACACCATATATTTT
>NA|TRBD1|TRBV6-2/TRBV6-3|TRBJ2-7
CASSYPSDRGYEQYF
TGTGCCAGCAGTTACCCTTCAGACAGGGGTTACGAGCAGTACTTC
>NA|NA|TRBV4-1|TRBJ1-1
CASSPLFGGADTEAFF
TGCGCCAGCAGCCCCCTTTTTGGGGGGGCTGACACTGAAGCTTTCTTT
>NA|NA|TRBV15|TRBJ2-7
CATSRDPRAGNYEQYF
TGTGCCACCAGCAGAGACCCTCGGGCGGGAAACTACGAGCAGTACTTC
>NA|NA|TRBV9|TRBJ2-1
CASSVAGEIYNEQFF
TGTGCCAGCAGCGTAGCGGGGGAAATATACAATGAGCAGTTCTTC
>once|TRBD2|TRBV27|TRBJ2-1
CASSLDSSGMRQFF
TGTGCCAGCAGTTTGGATTCTAGCGGGATGAGGCAGTTCTTC
>NA|TRBD1|TRBV5-1|TRBJ2-7
CASAAGTGGYEQYF
TGCGCCAGTGCGGCCGGGACAGGGGGTTACGAGCAGTACTTC
>NA|NA|TRBV19|TRBJ2-5
CASSIDRRGQETQYF
TGTGCCAGTAGTATAGATCGGAGGGGTCAAGAGACCCAGTACTTC
>NA|NA|TRBV7-9|TRBJ2-1
CATDRADSYNEQFF
TGTGCCACCGACAGAGCTGACTCCTACAATGAGCAGTTCTTC
>NA|TRBD2|TRBV7-2|TRBJ2-1
CASSPPAGGFNEQFF
TGTGCCAGCAGCCCTCCGGCGGGAGGGTTTAATGAGCAGTTCTTC
>NA|NA|TRBV5-1|TRBJ2-1
CATGTQYNEQFF
TGCGCCACCGGGACACAGTACAATGAGCAGTTCTTC
>NA|TRBD2|TRBV6-2/TRBV6-3|TRBJ2-7
CASSYKSGSGSYEQYF
TGTGCCAGCAGTTATAAGAGCGGGAGCGGGTCCTACGAGCAGTACTTC
>few|TRBD2|TRBV4-3|TRBJ2-7
CASSQVVAGVYEQYF
TGCGCCAGCAGCCAAGTTGTAGCGGGGGTCTACGAGCAGTACTTC
>once|TRBD2|TRBV9|TRBJ2-3
CASSILAGGPGQYF
TGTGCCAGCAGCATATTAGCGGGAGGCCCCGGGCAGTATTTT
>few|NA|TRBV4-1|TRBJ2-2
CASRKESGIGELFF
TGCGCCAGCAGGAAAGAGTCGGGTATCGGGGAGCTGTTTTTT
>few|NA|TRBV19|TRBJ1-6
CASSTGPNSPLHF
TGTGCCAGTTCGACAGGTCCAAATTCACCCCTCCACTTT
>NA|NA|TRBV20-1|TRBJ2-5
CSASWGGTQYF
TGCAGTGCTTCATGGGGAGGTACCCAGTACTTC
>once|TRBD2|TRBV6-2/TRBV6-3|TRBJ2-3
CASSRLAGNTDTQYF
TGTGCCAGCAGCCGACTAGCGGGAAATACAGATACGCAGTATTTT
>NA|TRBD1|TRBV6-5|TRBJ2-5
CASSSVGQGYPETQYF
TGTGCCAGCAGTTCCGTTGGACAGGGTTATCCGGAGACCCAGTACTTC
>once|NA|TRBV18|TRBJ1-2
CASSPAGLYGYTF
TGTGCCAGCTCACCGGCAGGGTTATATGGCTACACCTTC
>once|NA|TRBV2|TRBJ2-7
CARGSFHRNEQYF
TGTGCCAGAGGGTCGTTCCACAGGAACGAGCAGTACTTC
>NA|TRBD1|TRBV6-5|TRBJ1-1
CASGRDSWNTEAFF
TGTGCCAGCGGCCGGGACAGCTGGAACACTGAAGCTTTCTTT
>NA|TRBD2|TRBV14|TRBJ2-7
CASSRRSAERLAGTSFSEQYF
TGTGCCAGCAGCCGCCGTTCCGCGGAGAGACTAGCGGGTACATCCTTTTCCGAGCAGTACTTC
>NA|TRBD1|TRBV6-2/TRBV6-3|TRBJ2-7
CASSYSGQGRNEQYF
TGTGCCAGCAGTTACTCGGGACAGGGGAGGAACGAGCAGTACTTC
>few|NA|TRBV7-7|TRBJ1-1
CASSATVNTEAFF
TGTGCTAGCAGCGCCACAGTGAACACTGAAGCTTTCTTT